This TCR beta chain was observed in a study of CD4 T cells in relation to SARS-CoV-2 and coronaviruses. Details on this clone: No antigen is known for it.

The repertoire was sequenced with immunoSEQ multiplex PCR; TCRdb's copy has only in-frame clones and lacks some. The table has 15,000 to 20,000 clones, 70% to 80% seen once; the top ten hold 25% to 35%. Before the COVID-19 pandemic, during about 2011-2019, CD4+ T cells were taken from unexposed donors. Isolation of CD4+ T cells took place after around eleven days in culture. Sequencing was done on a sample of CD4+ T cells from PBMCs, cultured in vitro. The sequence was collected from a human donor in good health.

The CDR3 loop is CASSLLKTSSGNTEAFF. CDR3 sequence (DNA): TGTGCCAGCAGCTTACTGAAGACCTCGTCCGGGAACACTGAAGCTTTCTTT. V and J are TRBV5-8 and TRBJ1-1, with D hard to call. The CDR3 loop spans 17 amino acids. CDR1 is SGHTS, CDR2 YDEGEE, per germline. The germline V and J ends were trimmed by 2 bases and 1 base, with 18 bases remaining between them.